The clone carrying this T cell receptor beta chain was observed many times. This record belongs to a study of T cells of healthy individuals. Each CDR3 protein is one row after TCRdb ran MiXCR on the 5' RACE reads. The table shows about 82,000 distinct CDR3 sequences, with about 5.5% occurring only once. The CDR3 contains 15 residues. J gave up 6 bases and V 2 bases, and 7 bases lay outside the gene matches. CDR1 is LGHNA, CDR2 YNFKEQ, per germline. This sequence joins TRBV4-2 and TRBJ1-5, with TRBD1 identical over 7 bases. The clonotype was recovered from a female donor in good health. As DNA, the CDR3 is TGTGCCAGCAGCCAAAGAGACAGGGATGGTCAGCCCCAGCATTTT. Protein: CASSQRDRDGQPQHF.